This T cell receptor beta chain comes out of a study of CXCR3-negative and CXCR3-positive naive CD8 T cells. TRB cDNA libraries were made by UMI-labeled 5' RACE. After re-calling the 5' RACE reads, TCRdb lists one entry per CDR3 protein, DNA absent. This sample carries some 130,000 distinct CDR3 sequences, with roughly 0.6% going to the ten biggest clones. Study-level results: High diversity, comparable across both naive subsets, contrasted with much lower diversity in memory CD8+ cells. CXCR3-positive naive cells carried more hydrophobic TRB CDR3s than CXCR3-negative ones.

The CDR3 has 19 residues. Germline CDR1 and CDR2: MDHEN and SYDVKM. Concerning this clonotype itself: Its antigen is undetermined.

J is TRBJ2-2 and V is TRBV28; with no DNA, the TCRdb D assignment of TRBD1 cannot be verified. The sample consisted of naive CXCR3+ CD8+ T cells from blood. Subset denoted: CD45RO-CCR7+CD27+CD95- naive CD8+ T cells expressing CXCR3 (TNR3+). This TCR derives from a human donor in good health. Some clones in this sample may be carry-over from other donors' samples. The CDR3 protein is CASSVQGARVLHLTGELFF.